These 23 T cell receptor beta chains originate from one sample sequenced in a study of cytomegalovirus exposure and HLA in healthy donors. The PCR ran on 60 Vbeta and 13 Jbeta primers. Only in-frame clones appear in the TCRdb table, and some are missing; sequencing was by immunoSEQ multiplex PCR. Here the sample spans about 240,000 clones, 81% being singletons. The sequenced material came from PBMCs. The receptors originated from a woman aged 55-69 years in good health and CMV-seropositive.

CDR3 nucleotides: TGCGCCAGCAGCTCAACAGGGGGCTATGGCTACACCTTC. Residues: CASSSTGGYGYTF. V gene TRBV5-1 combines with J gene TRBJ1-2, with TRBD1 matching over 8 bases. CDR1 and CDR2 (germline): SGHRS, YFSETQ. This CDR3 comprises 13 residues. Trimming removed 3 bases from V and 4 bases from J; junction bases left unmatched: 2. Variable domain in full (rest from reference TRBV5-1 and TRBJ1-2): KAGVTQTPRYLIKTRGQQVTLSCSPISGHRSVSWYQQTPGQGLQFLFEYFSETQRNKGNFPGRFSGRQFSNSRSEMNVSTLELGDSALYLCASSSTGGYGYTFGSGTRLTVV.

CDR3 bases: TGTGCCAGCGTAGGGGGATCACAAGAGACCCAGTACTTC. This gives the protein CASVGGSQETQYF. The chain carries TRBV5-5 and TRBJ2-5; TRBD1 is a possible D gene (6 bases). Germline CDR1 and CDR2: SGHKS and YYEKEE (reference sequence). CDR3 length: 13 residues. V was pared by 7 bases and J by 2 bases, with 12 bases between.

The chain is built from TRBV7-9 and TRBJ1-5; 9 bases agree with TRBD1. The V gene's germline CDR1 is SEHNR and CDR2 FQNEAQ (reference sequence). V gave up 5 bases and J gave up 1 base; unmatched junction bases: 0. The CDR3 spans 14 residues. The CDR3 spells CASSGTGSNQPQHF. DNA for the CDR3: TGTGCCAGCAGCGGGACAGGGAGCAATCAGCCCCAGCATTTT.

This clone has just a few counts. The rearrangement joins TRBV28 to TRBJ1-5; possibly TRBD1 for D (6 bases). The V gene lost 5 bases and the J gene lost 7 bases, with 18 bases spanning the gap. CDR1 is MDHEN and CDR2 is SYDVKM in the germline V gene. This CDR3 is built from 15 residues. The DNA of the CDR3 is TGTGCCAGCAGTGTCCCCCTCGGGGGGGCACAGCCCCAGCATTTT. It translates to CASSVPLGGAQPQHF.

The CDR3 here is CSAGYGYTF. For the CDR3, the DNA is TGCAGCGCAGGTTATGGCTACACCTTC. The V call is TRBV29-1, the J call TRBJ1-2; D is unresolved. The germline V and J ends were trimmed by 7 bases and 5 bases, with 5 bases remaining between them. The germline V gene encodes CDR1 SQVTM and CDR2 ANQGSEA. This CDR3 contains 9 residues.

The genes are TRBV30 and TRBJ1-2; the D gene is possibly TRBD1 (5 bases). The ends were cut back, 5 bases at V and 5 bases at J, with 18 bases in the middle. The germline gives CDR1 GTSNPN, CDR2 SVGIG (reference sequence). The CDR3 extends over 14 amino acids. DNA of the CDR3: TGTGCCTGGGGAGAGTGGGGCCTGAGATATGGCTACACCTTC. Encoded protein: CAWGEWGLRYGYTF.

The chain has TRBV6-6 and TRBJ1-3; TRBD1 aligns across 7 bases. This CDR3 contains 14 residues. The V and J ends lost 0 bases and 4 bases, in that order; junction bases with no gene match: 0. In germline, CDR1 is MNHNY, CDR2 SVGAGI (reference sequence). For the CDR3, the DNA is TGTGCCAGCAGTTACTCGACAGGGGGAAACACCATATATTTT. Protein sequence: CASSYSTGGNTIYF.

The chain links TRBV5-1 to TRBJ2-7; 9 bases agree with TRBD2. Germline V gene lookup returns CDR1 SGHRS and CDR2 YFSETQ. The V and J ends lost 0 bases and 2 bases, in that order; junction bases with no gene match: 12. The CDR3 is 18 residues long. CDR3 nucleotides: TGCGCCAGCAGCTTGGCGCCTAGCGGGAAAGAGGGGGCCTACGAGCAGTACTTC. Residues: CASSLAPSGKEGAYEQYF.

The chain uses TRBV28 and TRBJ2-1, with TRBD2 identical over 9 bases. This CDR3 is 14 amino acids long. V shed 10 bases, J shed 8 bases, and the junction held 12 bases outside the gene matches. Germline V gene data show CDR1 as MDHEN and CDR2 as SYDVKM. CDR3 amino acids: CATLSGSRSDEQFF. CDR3 in DNA: TGTGCCACGCTTAGCGGGAGTAGGTCAGATGAGCAGTTCTTC.

The V call is TRBV4-1, the J call TRBJ1-2; 7 bases line up with TRBD1. The germline V gene has CDR1 MGHRA and CDR2 YSYEKL. V was pared by 5 bases and J by 2 bases, with 2 bases of the junction left unmatched. The CDR3 has 13 residues. CDR3 bases: TGCGCCAGCAGCTCAGGGGGGAACTATGGCTACACCTTC. It codes for CASSSGGNYGYTF.

J is TRBJ1-4 and V is TRBV18; D is undetermined. The length of the CDR3 is 13 residues. Germline CDR1 reads KGHSH; CDR2 reads LQKENI. Trimming removed 1 base from V and 5 bases from J, with 5 bases in between. The chain's CDR3 is CASSPQQNEKLFF. As DNA, the CDR3 is TGTGCCAGCTCACCACAACAGAATGAAAAACTGTTTTTT. Full variable domain (remainder filled in from reference TRBV18 and TRBJ1-4): NAGVMQNPRHLVRRRGQEARLRCSPMKGHSHVYWYRQLPEEGLKFMVYLQKENIIDESGMPKERFSAEFPKEGPSILRIQQVVRGDSAAYFCASSPQQNEKLFFGSGTQLSVL.

This clone showed up just once. CDR3 in DNA: TGTGCCAGCCTCTGGGACAGGTCGGCTTTCTTT. Encoded protein: CASLWDRSAFF. J is TRBJ1-1 and V is TRBV2; 8 bases fit TRBD1. The V segment lost 8 bases and the J segment 11 bases; nucleotides outside the gene matches: 7. This CDR3 region has 11 residues. Per the germline V gene, CDR1 is SNHLY and CDR2 is FYNNEI.

This sequence joins TRBV29-1 and TRBJ2-7; 11 bases are a match to TRBD2. CDR1 is SQVTM, CDR2 ANQGSEA, per germline. The junction had 9 bases not matched to a gene; V was cut back by 4 bases and J by 4 bases. The CDR3 consists of 15 residues. CDR3 coding DNA: TGCAGCGTTGGGATAATACTAGCGGGAGTGTACGAGCAGTACTTC. Translation: CSVGIILAGVYEQYF.

The rearrangement uses TRBV7-3 and TRBJ2-7; possibly TRBD2 for D (6 bases). Germline loops: CDR1 SGHTA, CDR2 FQGTGA. V was cut by 5 bases and J by 4 bases, with 18 bases left in between. There are 15 residues in the CDR3. The CDR3 nucleotides read TGTGCCAGCAGCCCCAATCCAGGACTAAAATACGAGCAGTACTTC. Translation: CASSPNPGLKYEQYF.

The V and J genes are TRBV4-1 and TRBJ2-3; D might be TRBD2 (5 bases). The CDR3 has 16 residues. Trimming shortened V by 4 bases and J by 4 bases, and 18 bases separated the two germline ends. Germline loops: CDR1 MGHRA, CDR2 YSYEKL. CDR3 protein: CASSRAHSPRADTQYF. CDR3 DNA sequence: TGCGCCAGCAGCCGCGCCCACAGCCCGCGGGCAGATACGCAGTATTTT.

The DNA of the CDR3 is TGTGCCAGCAGCTTGGTGAGCGGTACTGAAGCTTTCTTT. The encoded protein is CASSLVSGTEAFF. The chain joins TRBV5-6 to TRBJ1-1, with D unresolved. Looked up from germline, CDR1 is SGHDT and CDR2 is YYEEEE. V was cut by 0 bases and J by 5 bases, with 8 bases left in between. The CDR3 runs to 13 residues.

The chain's CDR3 is CASSARVGRTDTQYF. The CDR3 coding sequence is TGTGCCAGCAGTGCAAGGGTAGGGAGAACAGATACGCAGTATTTT. The chain joins TRBV25-1 to TRBJ2-3; weak D call: TRBD2 (5 bases). The V end was cut by 4 bases, the J end by 3 bases, with 14 bases between. Germline V gene sequence: CDR1 MGHDK, CDR2 SYGVNS. CDR3 size: 15 residues.

The chain has TRBV27 and TRBJ2-5, with TRBD1 matching over 10 bases. Trimming at V came to 3 bases and at J to 1 base, leaving 5 bases not matched to a gene. Per germline, CDR1 MNHEY and CDR2 SMNVEV (reference sequence). This CDR3 comprises 16 residues. CDR3 region: CASSFLRTGGQETQYF. Written as DNA, the CDR3 is TGTGCCAGCAGTTTTTTAAGGACAGGGGGCCAAGAGACCCAGTACTTC.

The gene calls are TRBV23-1 and TRBJ1-2; D uncertain. TRBV23-1 is labeled an ORF, and its function is uncertain. The CDR3 spans 12 residues. V lost 10 bases and J 5 bases, leaving 14 bases between the germline ends. The CDR3 coding sequence is TGCGCCACGCGGAGTGGCGGGTATGGCTACACCTTC. Protein sequence: CATRSGGYGYTF.

The V call is TRBV4-2, the J call TRBJ1-5, with D possibly matching TRBD1 (6 bases). Germline V CDR1 and CDR2: LGHNA, YNFKEQ. V shed 0 bases and J shed 4 bases, with 10 bases lying between them. This CDR3 spans 15 amino acids. CDR3 DNA sequence: TGTGCCAGCAGCCAAGAGGGACAATCTAATCAGCCCCAGCATTTT. Protein product: CASSQEGQSNQPQHF.

The rearrangement uses TRBV7-3 and TRBJ1-5; TRBD1 agrees at 8 bases. Germline assignment: CDR1 SGHTA and CDR2 FQGTGA. There are 15 residues in the CDR3. Trimming took 1 base from V and 4 from J; bases not matched to a gene: 3. The CDR3 sequence: CASSLRGQENQPQHF. Here the CDR3 DNA reads TGTGCCAGCAGCTTAAGGGGACAGGAAAATCAGCCCCAGCATTTT.

As for this clone: Germline and junction disagree at one end, which may indicate a read error. This sequence joins TRBV7-9 and TRBJ1-1, with D possibly TRBD1 on 6 matching bases. The V gene's germline CDR1 is SEHNR and CDR2 FQNEAQ (reference sequence). The CDR3 consists of 17 residues. CDR3 sequence reads: CSSSQTGFKLGDTEAFF. CDR3 coding DNA: TGTTCCAGCAGCCAAACAGGGTTCAAACTAGGGGACACTGAAGCTTTCTTT.

The chain links TRBV7-3 to TRBJ2-1, with 8 bases fitting TRBD2. The CDR3 runs to 16 residues. Germline lookup yields CDR1 SGHTA and CDR2 FQGTGA. The V gene end was trimmed by 5 bases and the J gene end by 6 bases; junction bases not matched to a gene: 12. The CDR3 sequence is CASSTGTSWAPNEQFF. CDR3 nucleotide sequence: TGTGCCAGCAGCACCGGGACTAGTTGGGCCCCCAATGAGCAGTTCTTC.